These 31 T cell receptor beta chains came from one sample sequenced in a study of T cell clonotyping in hematopoietic cell transplantation. The method was immunoSEQ multiplex PCR; TCRdb's version includes in-frame clones alone and lacks a portion of them. The table has about 45,000 clones, approximately 82% seen once. Stated time point: recipient sample about 28 days before transplant, after cytoreduction. The specimen was peripheral blood mononuclear cells, collected before stem cell transplant. All receptors come from a man in his 60s with myelodysplastic syndrome. Some clones in this sample may be carry-over from other donors' samples.

The rearrangement joins TRBV14 to TRBJ1-5; TRBD1 might be the D (5 bases). Germline-derived CDR1 and CDR2 are SGHDN and FVKESK. V was trimmed by 1 base and J by 3 bases, leaving 10 bases between them. CDR3 length: 15 amino acids. CDR3 DNA: TGTGCCAGCAGCCAAGGAGGGGCGAACAATCAGCCCCAGCATTTT. It is translated as CASSQGGANNQPQHF. The entire variable domain, with the rest obtained from reference TRBV14 and TRBJ1-5, is as follows: EAGVTQFPSHSVIEKGQTVTLRCDPISGHDNLYWYRRVMGKEIKFLLHFVKESKQDESGMPNNRFLAERTGGTYSTLKVQPAELEDSGVYFCASSQGGANNQPQHFGDGTRLSIL.

The gene calls are TRBV5-1 and TRBJ1-4; possibly TRBD1 for D (6 bases). The germline V gene encodes CDR1 SGHRS and CDR2 YFSETQ. The CDR3 contains 13 residues. V lost 5 bases and J 8 bases, leaving 13 bases between the germline ends. In DNA, the CDR3 is TGCGCCAGCAGACCCGACCAGGGGGAAAAACTGTTTTTT. Translating it yields CASRPDQGEKLFF.

The rearrangement links TRBV6-1 to TRBJ1-6; D is possibly TRBD1 (6 bases). V lost 1 base, J lost 10 bases, and 17 bases lay in between. This CDR3 is 16 amino acids long. From germline, CDR1 is MNHNS and CDR2 SASEGT. The CDR3 protein is CASSEGGGTGSSPLHF. In nucleotides, the CDR3 is TGTGCCAGCAGTGAAGGAGGAGGAACAGGGAGCTCACCCCTCCACTTT.

The J gene is TRBJ1-2, the V gene TRBV4-2; D might be TRBD1 (6 bases). Germline CDR1 reads LGHNA; CDR2 reads YNFKEQ. The CDR3 contains 15 residues. V was trimmed by 0 bases and J by 6 bases, leaving 14 bases between them. The CDR3 region has the DNA TGTGCCAGCAGCCAAGATTGGGCAGGGGCTGATGGCTACACCTTC. Amino acid sequence: CASSQDWAGADGYTF.

The V gene is TRBV18, the J gene TRBJ1-2; D gene uncertain. Germline-derived CDR1 and CDR2 are KGHSH and LQKENI. V dropped 8 bases and J dropped 0 bases, with 13 bases sitting between them. There are 14 residues in the CDR3. This CDR3 reads CASNAGKPNYGYTF. DNA of the CDR3: TGTGCCAGCAATGCCGGTAAACCTAACTATGGCTACACCTTC.

The V and J genes are TRBV6-5 and TRBJ2-5, with D maybe TRBD2 (6 bases). Trimming left V 7 bases short and J 5 bases short, with 17 bases between. Germline V gene data show CDR1 as MNHEY and CDR2 as SVGAGI. The length of the CDR3 is 14 residues. CDR3 DNA sequence: TGTGCCAGCACAAGATCCGGGACTCCGGAGACCCAGTACTTC. Translating it yields CASTRSGTPETQYF.

The gene calls are TRBV21-1 and TRBJ2-7; the table's D call, TRBD1, was not checked against the DNA. TRBV21-1 is designated a pseudogene. The CDR3 is made up of 17 amino acids. The CDR3 sequence is CASSTQGAFFPNYEQYF. CDR3 coding DNA: TGTGCCAGCAGCACTCAGGGGGCCTTTTTCCCAAACTACGAGCAGTACTTC.

The rearrangement uses TRBV7-9 and TRBJ1-2; tentatively, D is TRBD1 (6 bases). The CDR3 is 14 residues long. Trimming took off 7 bases at V and 7 bases at J, with 19 bases between the two ends. Germline V gene lookup returns CDR1 SEHNR and CDR2 FQNEAQ (reference sequence). In nucleotides, the CDR3 is TGTGCCAGCAATGGCGCGGGGGCAGGTCCTGGCTACACCTTC. Amino acids: CASNGAGAGPGYTF.

This clone was counted once. The chain links TRBV29-1 to TRBJ2-7; D remains ambiguous. The V gene lost 5 bases and the J gene lost 1 base, with 9 bases spanning the gap. The CDR3 totals 12 residues. Germline lookup yields CDR1 SQVTM and CDR2 ANQGSEA. CDR3 nucleotides: TGCAGCGTTTATGTCGAGTCCTACGAGCAGTACTTC. Its translation is CSVYVESYEQYF.

The V gene is TRBV5-4, the J gene TRBJ1-3, with 9 bases matching TRBD1. The germline gives CDR1 SGHNT, CDR2 YYREEE (reference sequence). The ends lost 4 bases at V and 1 base at J; junction bases unmatched: 3. The CDR3 totals 15 residues. The CDR3 protein is CASSNGTGSGNTIYF. CDR3 in DNA: TGTGCCAGCAGCAATGGGACAGGGTCTGGAAACACCATATATTTT.

In DNA form, the CDR3 reads TGTGCCAGCAGTGAGGGGGCATGGTATAATTCACCCCTCCACTTT. Translating it yields CASSEGAWYNSPLHF. This chain joins TRBV6-1 and TRBJ1-6, with a tentative D call TRBD1 (6 bases). The CDR3 length is 15 residues. V was cut by 3 bases and J by 4 bases, with 10 bases left in between. Germline loops: CDR1 MNHNS, CDR2 SASEGT.

The chain carries TRBV5-4 and TRBJ2-1; 7 bases are a match to TRBD2. Germline CDR1 reads SGHNT; CDR2 reads YYREEE (reference sequence). This CDR3 is built from 17 residues. Unmatched junction bases numbered 11, after V lost 3 bases and J lost 2 bases. The CDR3 DNA reads TGTGCCAGCAGCTCCGTACACCAGCGGGGTGCCTACAATGAGCAGTTCTTC. As protein: CASSSVHQRGAYNEQFF.

This chain uses TRBV29-1 with TRBJ1-5; D call uncertain. The CDR3 has 13 residues. Germline V lookup: CDR1 SQVTM, CDR2 ANQGSEA. The V end lost 4 bases, the J end lost 4 bases, and 11 bases lay between the germline ends. This chain's CDR3 is CSVVGNGNQPQHF. The CDR3 nucleotides are TGCAGCGTTGTGGGAAATGGGAATCAGCCCCAGCATTTT. The whole variable domain, remainder taken from reference TRBV29-1 and TRBJ1-5, is SAVISQKPSRDICQRGTSLTIQCQVDSQVTMMFWYRQQPGQSLTLIATANQGSEATYESGFVIDKFPISRPNLTFSTLTVSNMSPEDSSIYLCSVVGNGNQPQHFGDGTRLSIL.

A few counts support this clone. V is TRBV28 and J is TRBJ1-6; 11 bases agree with TRBD1. Germline CDR1 MDHEN, CDR2 SYDVKM. V was clipped by 5 bases and J by 8 bases; unmatched bases: 2. The CDR3 is 14 residues long. CDR3 bases: TGTGCCAGCAGTCGGACAGGGGGCTATTCACCCCTCCACTTT. Translated: CASSRTGGYSPLHF.

In its sample, this clone was seen a few times. V gene TRBV7-2 combines with J gene TRBJ2-1, with 7 bases identical to TRBD1. After removal of 5 bases from V and 4 bases from J, the junction contained 5 bases not matched to a gene. Germline V gene data show CDR1 as SGHTA and CDR2 as FQGNSA. The CDR3 has 14 amino acids. CDR3 coding DNA: TGTGCCAGCAGCCCCTGGGACAGTTACAATGAGCAGTTCTTC. Its protein product is CASSPWDSYNEQFF.

This chain joins TRBV19 and TRBJ1-1; perhaps TRBD1 as D (6 bases). The CDR3 contains 13 residues. V lost 3 bases and J 4 bases, leaving 9 bases between the germline ends. Per the germline V gene, CDR1 is LNHDA and CDR2 is SQIVND (reference sequence). The CDR3 DNA sequence: TGTGCCAGTAGTATGACAGGTTCCACTGAAGCTTTCTTT. Translating gives CASSMTGSTEAFF. The whole variable domain, remainder taken from reference TRBV19 and TRBJ1-1, is DGGITQSPKYLFRKEGQNVTLSCEQNLNHDAMYWYRQDPGQGLRLIYYSQIVNDFQKGDIAEGYSVSREKKESFPLTVTSAQKNPTAFYLCASSMTGSTEAFFGQGTRLTVV.

This clone turned up a few times. This rearrangement joins TRBV5-8 to TRBJ2-2; TRBD1 matches at 7 bases. Losses at the gene ends were 7 bases for V and 4 bases for J; bases not matched to a gene: 13. This CDR3 is built from 16 residues. Germline V CDR1 and CDR2: SGHTS, YDEGEE. The CDR3 DNA follows: TGTGCCAGCTCCCCCCACAGGGGAATAGGCACCGGGGAGCTGTTTTTT. Amino acid sequence: CASSPHRGIGTGELFF.

The V and J genes are TRBV19 and TRBJ2-6; D ambiguous. V lost 5 bases to trimming and J lost 0 bases, with 14 bases between them. Looked up from germline, CDR1 is LNHDA and CDR2 is SQIVND (reference sequence). The CDR3 has 17 residues. CDR3 amino acids: CASSPRNGGSGANVLTF. CDR3 DNA: TGTGCCAGTAGTCCGAGGAACGGTGGCTCTGGGGCCAACGTCCTGACTTTC.

The rearrangement links TRBV7-6 to TRBJ1-2; D may be TRBD1 (5 bases). There are 16 residues in the CDR3. Germline CDR1 is SGHVS and CDR2 is FNYEAQ. Trimming pared 2 bases from V and 7 bases from J, leaving 20 bases between. CDR3 amino acids: CASSLSVGNRNSGYTF. CDR3 DNA: TGTGCCAGCAGCTTATCGGTGGGGAACAGGAACAGTGGCTACACCTTC.

Here the CDR3 reads CASSPPGAGAGGYTF. The CDR3 DNA follows: TGTGCCAGCAGTCCCCCTGGTGCGGGGGCTGGGGGCTACACCTTC. The rearrangement uses TRBV28 and TRBJ1-2; D is possibly TRBD1 (6 bases). Germline CDR1 MDHEN, CDR2 SYDVKM. V lost 5 bases, J lost 8 bases, and 21 bases lay in between. The CDR3 has 15 amino acids.

The chain combines TRBV5-8 with TRBJ1-1, with D perhaps matching TRBD1 (5 bases). V lost 4 bases to trimming and J lost 13 bases, with 17 bases between them. CDR1 and CDR2 from the germline V gene are SGHTS and YDEGEE. This CDR3 has 12 residues. The CDR3 coding sequence is TGTGCCAGCAGCCCGGAGGGGAGGTTTGGTTTCTTT. Translated: CASSPEGRFGFF.

The chain joins TRBV4-3 to TRBJ2-3, with TRBD2 identical over 7 bases. This CDR3 spans 16 amino acids. The ends lost 0 bases at V and 2 bases at J; junction bases unmatched: 5. Germline V CDR1 and CDR2: LGHNA, YSLEER. Here the CDR3 DNA reads TGCGCCAGCAGCCAAGAGGCTAGCGGAAACACAGATACGCAGTATTTT. Residues: CASSQEASGNTDTQYF.

This sequence joins TRBV28 and TRBJ1-6; no clear D gene. Germline loops: CDR1 MDHEN, CDR2 SYDVKM. The CDR3 sequence is 14 residues long. The V end was cut by 5 bases, the J end by 5 bases, with 10 bases between. As DNA, the CDR3 is TGTGCCAGCAGTACAGCAGCGAATAATTCACCCCTCCACTTT. The encoded protein is CASSTAANNSPLHF.

The chain uses TRBV11-2 and TRBJ1-2, with no clear D. CDR1 and CDR2 (germline): SGHAT, FQNNGV. CDR3 length: 12 amino acids. Trimming removed 4 bases at V and 3 bases at J, with 6 bases between. The CDR3 here is CASSYRDYGYTF. The DNA of the CDR3 is TGTGCCAGCAGCTACCGGGACTATGGCTACACCTTC.

The genes are TRBV29-1 and TRBJ2-7, with 9 bases matching TRBD1. Germline V lookup: CDR1 SQVTM, CDR2 ANQGSEA. The CDR3 length is 14 residues. J lost 0 bases, V lost 6 bases, and 6 bases had no gene match. In nucleotides, the CDR3 is TGCAGCGTCGGACCGGGACAGGGCTCCTACGAGCAGTACTTC. It specifies CSVGPGQGSYEQYF.

The J gene is TRBJ2-7, the V gene TRBV7-8; D is unclear. V was pared by 3 bases and J by 3 bases, with 9 bases between. The germline gives CDR1 SGHVS, CDR2 FQNEAQ. The CDR3 totals 13 residues. The CDR3 sequence: CASSLGAYYEQYF. For the CDR3, the DNA is TGTGCCAGCAGCTTGGGCGCGTACTACGAGCAGTACTTC.

The V gene is TRBV30, the J gene TRBJ1-2, with D maybe TRBD1 (6 bases). CDR1 is GTSNPN and CDR2 is SVGIG in the germline V gene (reference sequence). The CDR3 consists of 10 residues. As DNA, the CDR3 is TGTGCTTGGGGGGCTACGGGCTACACCTTC. It yields the protein CAWGATGYTF.

The gene calls are TRBV6-6 and TRBJ1-1, with a possible D match to TRBD1 (5 bases). The length of the CDR3 is 14 residues. Per germline, CDR1 MNHNY and CDR2 SVGAGI (reference sequence). V gave up 5 bases and J gave up 5 bases, with 15 bases separating them. CDR3: CASSPGQGSTEAFF. The CDR3 DNA reads TGTGCCAGCAGTCCCGGCCAGGGTAGTACTGAAGCTTTCTTT.

The chain employs TRBV7-2 and TRBJ2-2, with D perhaps TRBD2 (6 bases). Germline assignment: CDR1 SGHTA and CDR2 FQGNSA. The germline V and J ends were trimmed by 5 bases and 4 bases, with 11 bases remaining between them. The CDR3 consists of 14 residues. The CDR3 sequence: CASSQTSRTGELFF. The DNA for the CDR3 is TGTGCCAGCAGCCAAACTAGCCGCACCGGGGAGCTGTTTTTT.

V gene TRBV11-3 combines with J gene TRBJ1-1; D gene ambiguous. V lost 5 bases, J lost 6 bases, and 13 bases lay in between. The CDR3 is 13 amino acids. Germline V gives CDR1 SGHNT, CDR2 YENEEA. The CDR3 DNA reads TGTGCCAGCAGCCCAGGAATTAATGCTGAAGCTTTCTTT. Protein product: CASSPGINAEAFF.

A single count supports this clone. The CDR3 protein is CASNLQGNSYNSPLHF. Here the CDR3 DNA reads TGTGCCAGTAACCTACAGGGAAATTCCTATAATTCACCCCTCCACTTT. The rearrangement joins TRBV19 to TRBJ1-6, with TRBD1 as a possible D gene (6 bases). From germline, CDR1 is LNHDA and CDR2 SQIVND (reference sequence). The CDR3 is 16 amino acids. V was cut by 7 bases and J by 1 base, with 14 bases left in between.